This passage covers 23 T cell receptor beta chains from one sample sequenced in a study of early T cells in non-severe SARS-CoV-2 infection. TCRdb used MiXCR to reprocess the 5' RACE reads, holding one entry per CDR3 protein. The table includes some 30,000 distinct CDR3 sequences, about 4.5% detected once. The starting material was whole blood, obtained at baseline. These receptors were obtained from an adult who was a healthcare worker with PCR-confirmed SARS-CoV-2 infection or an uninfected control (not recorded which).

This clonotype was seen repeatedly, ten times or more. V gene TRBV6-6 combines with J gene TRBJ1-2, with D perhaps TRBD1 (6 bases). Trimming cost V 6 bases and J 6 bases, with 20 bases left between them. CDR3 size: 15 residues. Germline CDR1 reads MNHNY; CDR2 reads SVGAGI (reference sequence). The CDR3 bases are TGTGCCAGCAGCCCGAACGGGCCAGGGGTGGATGGCTACACCTTC. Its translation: CASSPNGPGVDGYTF.

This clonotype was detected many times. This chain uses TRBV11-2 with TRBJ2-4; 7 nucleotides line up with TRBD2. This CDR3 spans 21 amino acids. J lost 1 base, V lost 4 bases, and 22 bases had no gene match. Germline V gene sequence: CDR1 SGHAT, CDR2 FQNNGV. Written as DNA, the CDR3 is TGTGCCAGCAGCTCAAGCGTGGGTGGGACTACCTGGCCCGGGGCCAAAAACATTCAGTACTTC. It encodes CASSSSVGGTTWPGAKNIQYF. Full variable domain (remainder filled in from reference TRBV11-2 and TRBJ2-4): EAGVAQSPRYKIIEKRQSVAFWCNPISGHATLYWYQQILGQGPKLLIQFQNNGVVDDSQLPKDRFSAERLKGVDSTLKIQPAKLEDSAVYLCASSSSVGGTTWPGAKNIQYFGAGTRLSVL.

The CDR3, as DNA: TGTGCCAGCAGCTTTCCAGCGGGGGCCCCAGGGGATACGCAGTATTTT. This codes for CASSFPAGAPGDTQYF. This sequence joins TRBV7-9 and TRBJ2-3, with TRBD2 matching over 8 bases. After removal of 3 bases from V and 6 bases from J, the junction contained 11 bases not matched to a gene. The CDR3 contains 16 residues. Germline values: CDR1 SEHNR, CDR2 FQNEAQ (reference sequence).

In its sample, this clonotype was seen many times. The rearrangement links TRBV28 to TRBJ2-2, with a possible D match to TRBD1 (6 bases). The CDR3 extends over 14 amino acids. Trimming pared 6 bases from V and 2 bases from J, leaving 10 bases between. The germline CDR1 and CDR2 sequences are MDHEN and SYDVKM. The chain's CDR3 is CASRAGVNTGELFF. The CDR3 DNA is TGTGCCAGCAGAGCAGGGGTTAACACCGGGGAGCTGTTTTTT.

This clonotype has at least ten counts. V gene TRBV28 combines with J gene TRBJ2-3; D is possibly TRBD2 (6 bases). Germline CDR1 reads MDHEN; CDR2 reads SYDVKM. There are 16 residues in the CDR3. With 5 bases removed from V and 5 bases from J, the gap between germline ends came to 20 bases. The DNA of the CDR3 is TGTGCCAGCAGTCCTCACCGACTAGGAACGGTAGATACGCAGTATTTT. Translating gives CASSPHRLGTVDTQYF.

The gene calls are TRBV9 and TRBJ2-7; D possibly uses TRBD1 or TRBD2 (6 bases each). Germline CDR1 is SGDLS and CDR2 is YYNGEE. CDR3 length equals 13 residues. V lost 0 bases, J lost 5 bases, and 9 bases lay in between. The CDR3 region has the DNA TGTGCCAGCAGCGTAGGGGGGGCCAACGAGCAGTACTTC. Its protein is CASSVGGANEQYF.

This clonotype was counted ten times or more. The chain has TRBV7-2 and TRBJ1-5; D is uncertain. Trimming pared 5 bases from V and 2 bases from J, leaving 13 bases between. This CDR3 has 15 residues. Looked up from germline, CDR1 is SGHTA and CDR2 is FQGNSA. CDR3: CASSLDISGNQPQHF. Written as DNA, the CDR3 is TGTGCCAGCAGCCTAGATATATCGGGCAATCAGCCCCAGCATTTT.

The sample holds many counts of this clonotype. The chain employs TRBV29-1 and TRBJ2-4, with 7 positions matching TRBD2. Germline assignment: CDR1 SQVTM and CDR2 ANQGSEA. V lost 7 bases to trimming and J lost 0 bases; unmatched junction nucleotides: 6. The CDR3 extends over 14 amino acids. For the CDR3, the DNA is TGCAGCGCGGGGACTACCTTAGCCAAAAACATTCAGTACTTC. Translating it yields CSAGTTLAKNIQYF.

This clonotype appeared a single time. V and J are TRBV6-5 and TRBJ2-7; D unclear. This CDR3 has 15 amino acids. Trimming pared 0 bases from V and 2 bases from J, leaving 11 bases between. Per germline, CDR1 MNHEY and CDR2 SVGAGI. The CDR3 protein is CASSYSHFNPYEQYF. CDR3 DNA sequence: TGTGCCAGCAGTTACTCCCATTTTAACCCCTACGAGCAGTACTTC.

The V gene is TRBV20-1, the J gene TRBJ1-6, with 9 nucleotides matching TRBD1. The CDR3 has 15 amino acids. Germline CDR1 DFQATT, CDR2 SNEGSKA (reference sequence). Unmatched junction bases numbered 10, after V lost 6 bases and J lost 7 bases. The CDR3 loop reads CSAGGPGQGNSPLHF. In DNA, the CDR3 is TGCAGTGCCGGGGGTCCGGGACAGGGAAATTCACCCCTCCACTTT.

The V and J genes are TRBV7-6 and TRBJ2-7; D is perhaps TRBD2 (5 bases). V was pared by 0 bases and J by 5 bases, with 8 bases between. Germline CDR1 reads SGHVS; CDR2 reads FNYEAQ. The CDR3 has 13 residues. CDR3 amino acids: CASSLARGNEQYF. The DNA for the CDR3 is TGTGCCAGCAGCTTAGCGCGAGGGAACGAGCAGTACTTC.

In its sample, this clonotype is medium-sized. CDR3 amino acids: CASSLSVETNTEAFF. The CDR3 DNA reads TGTGCCAGCAGTTTATCCGTGGAGACGAACACTGAAGCTTTCTTT. V gene TRBV28 combines with J gene TRBJ1-1; no firm D call. Deletions cut 1 base from V and 1 base from J, with 10 bases between. The germline gives CDR1 MDHEN, CDR2 SYDVKM. This CDR3 is 15 amino acids long.

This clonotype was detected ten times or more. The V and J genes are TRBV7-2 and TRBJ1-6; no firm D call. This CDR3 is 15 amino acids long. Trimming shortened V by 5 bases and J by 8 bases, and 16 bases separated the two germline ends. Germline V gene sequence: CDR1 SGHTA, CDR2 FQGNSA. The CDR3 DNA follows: TGTGCCAGCAGCCTACTCCCTTTTGGGGATTCACCCCTCCACTTT. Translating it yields CASSLLPFGDSPLHF.

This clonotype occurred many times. CDR3 amino acids: CASSLGRNYEQYF. CDR3 nucleotide sequence: TGTGCCAGCAGCCTGGGACGTAACTACGAGCAGTACTTC. The V gene is TRBV3-1, the J gene TRBJ2-7; either TRBD1 or TRBD2 may supply D (5 bases each). Trimming took 4 bases from V and 3 from J, leaving 10 bases between them. The CDR3 extends over 13 amino acids. Germline lookup yields CDR1 LGHDT and CDR2 YNNKEL (reference sequence).

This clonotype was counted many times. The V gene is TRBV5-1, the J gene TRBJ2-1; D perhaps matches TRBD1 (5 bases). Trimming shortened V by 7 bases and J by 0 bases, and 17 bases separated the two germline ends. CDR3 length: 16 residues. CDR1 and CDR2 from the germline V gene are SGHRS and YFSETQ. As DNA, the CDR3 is TGCGCCAGCTCACTGGACACGAGGAGCTCCTACAATGAGCAGTTCTTC. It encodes CASSLDTRSSYNEQFF.

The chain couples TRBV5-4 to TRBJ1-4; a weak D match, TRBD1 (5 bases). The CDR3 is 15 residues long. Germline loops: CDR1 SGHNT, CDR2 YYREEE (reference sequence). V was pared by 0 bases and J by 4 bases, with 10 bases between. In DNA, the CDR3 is TGTGCCAGCAGCTTGGCCGCAGGGATTAATGAAAAACTGTTTTTT. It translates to CASSLAAGINEKLFF. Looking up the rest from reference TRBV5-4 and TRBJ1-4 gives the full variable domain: ETGVTQSPTHLIKTRGQQVTLRCSSQSGHNTVSWYQQALGQGPQFIFQYYREEENGRGNFPPRFSGLQFPNYSSELNVNALELDDSALYLCASSLAAGINEKLFFGSGTQLSVL.

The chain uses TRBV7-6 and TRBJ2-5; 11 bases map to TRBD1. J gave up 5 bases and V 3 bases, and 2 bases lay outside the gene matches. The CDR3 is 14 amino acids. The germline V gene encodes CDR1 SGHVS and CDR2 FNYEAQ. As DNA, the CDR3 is TGTGCCAGCAGCTTCGGACAGGGGGCTGAGACCCAGTACTTC. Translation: CASSFGQGAETQYF.

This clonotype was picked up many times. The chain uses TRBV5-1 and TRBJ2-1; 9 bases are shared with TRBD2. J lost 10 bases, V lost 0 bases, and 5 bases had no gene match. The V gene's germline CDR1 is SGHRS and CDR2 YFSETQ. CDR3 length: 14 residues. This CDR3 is CASSLDPAGGEQFF. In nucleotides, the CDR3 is TGCGCCAGCAGCTTGGATCCAGCGGGGGGAGAGCAGTTCTTC.

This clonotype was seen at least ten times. CDR3 nucleotides: TGTGCCAGCAGCCCCGGACCGTCGAACACCGGGGAGCTGTTTTTT. Translated: CASSPGPSNTGELFF. The rearrangement links TRBV7-9 to TRBJ2-2; D call uncertain. Germline assignment: CDR1 SEHNR and CDR2 FQNEAQ (reference sequence). Trimming stripped 5 bases from V and 0 bases from J, with 10 bases between. This CDR3 contains 15 residues.

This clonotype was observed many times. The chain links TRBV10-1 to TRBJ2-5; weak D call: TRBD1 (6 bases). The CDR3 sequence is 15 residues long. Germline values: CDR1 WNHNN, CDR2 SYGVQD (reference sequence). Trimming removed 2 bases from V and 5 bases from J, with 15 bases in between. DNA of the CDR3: TGCGCCAGCAGTGAGGGTGCAGGGGAATTGGAGACCCAGTACTTC. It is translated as CASSEGAGELETQYF.

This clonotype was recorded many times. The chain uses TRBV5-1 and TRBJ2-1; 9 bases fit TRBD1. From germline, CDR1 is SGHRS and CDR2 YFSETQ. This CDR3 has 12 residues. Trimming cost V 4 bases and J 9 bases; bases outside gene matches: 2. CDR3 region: CASSLQGAEQFF. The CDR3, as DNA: TGCGCCAGCAGCCTACAGGGGGCTGAGCAGTTCTTC.

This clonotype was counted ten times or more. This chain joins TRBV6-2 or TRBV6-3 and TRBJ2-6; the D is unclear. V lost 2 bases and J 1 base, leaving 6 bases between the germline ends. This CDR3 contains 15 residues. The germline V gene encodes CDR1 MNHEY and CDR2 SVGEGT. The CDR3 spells CASSYKGSGANVLTF. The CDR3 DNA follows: TGTGCCAGCAGTTACAAGGGATCTGGGGCCAACGTCCTGACTTTC.

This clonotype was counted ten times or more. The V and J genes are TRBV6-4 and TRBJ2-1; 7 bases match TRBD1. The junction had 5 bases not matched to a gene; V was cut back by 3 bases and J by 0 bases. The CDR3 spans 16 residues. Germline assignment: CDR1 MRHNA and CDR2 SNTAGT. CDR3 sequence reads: CASSDSDRASYNEQFF. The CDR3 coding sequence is TGTGCCAGCAGTGATTCCGACAGGGCCTCCTACAATGAGCAGTTCTTC.